This T cell receptor (beta chain) is drawn from a study of graft-versus-host responses after intestinal transplantation. About the study: Recipients had multivisceral, liver-intestinal, or isolated intestinal transplants. Anti-thymocyte globulin induction preceded two to four years of tacrolimus and steroid maintenance in all recipients. Study-level points and caveats: Allograft graft-versus-host to host-versus-graft clonal ratios ran high in patients with graft-donor T cell macrochimerism. Detection of GvH clones occurred in recipient marrow, and some had their first appearance in ileum or blood.

On this clone itself: Its antigen is as yet unknown.

This CDR3 contains 14 residues. V was pared by 5 bases and J by 9 bases, with 17 bases between. Germline V gives CDR1 LNHDA, CDR2 SQIVND (reference sequence). Using immunoSEQ multiplex PCR, the repertoire was profiled, and TCRdb retains in-frame clones only, with some absent. Among about 57,000 clones, about 90% were seen once, and the ten largest hold approximately 1.6%. The source of this sequence is a human patient who received an intestinal transplant, so some T cells may come from the graft donor. The input for sequencing was PBMCs, taken 26 days after transplant. This chain connects TRBV19 to TRBJ2-1; weak D call: TRBD2 (6 bases). CDR3 nucleotides: TGTGCCAGTAGTCCGAAGGCGGGATGGGGTGAGCAGTTCTTC. Encoded protein: CASSPKAGWGEQFF.